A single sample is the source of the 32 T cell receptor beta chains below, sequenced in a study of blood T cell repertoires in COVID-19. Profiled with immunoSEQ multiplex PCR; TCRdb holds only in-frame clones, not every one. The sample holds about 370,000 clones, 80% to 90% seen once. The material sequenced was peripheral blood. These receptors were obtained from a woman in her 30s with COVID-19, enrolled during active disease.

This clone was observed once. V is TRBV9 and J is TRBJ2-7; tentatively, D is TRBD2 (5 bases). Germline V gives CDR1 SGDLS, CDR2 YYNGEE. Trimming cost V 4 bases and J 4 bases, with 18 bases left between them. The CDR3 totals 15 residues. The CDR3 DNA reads TGTGCCAGCAGCCTAAGCGGAACAGAACGATACGAGCAGTACTTC. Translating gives CASSLSGTERYEQYF.

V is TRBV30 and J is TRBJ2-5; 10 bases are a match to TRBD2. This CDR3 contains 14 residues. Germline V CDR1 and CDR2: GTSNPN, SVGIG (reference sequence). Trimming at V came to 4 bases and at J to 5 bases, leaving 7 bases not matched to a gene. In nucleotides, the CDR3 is TGTGCCTGGACCGGACTAGCGGAGGGGGAGACCCAGTACTTC. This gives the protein CAWTGLAEGETQYF.

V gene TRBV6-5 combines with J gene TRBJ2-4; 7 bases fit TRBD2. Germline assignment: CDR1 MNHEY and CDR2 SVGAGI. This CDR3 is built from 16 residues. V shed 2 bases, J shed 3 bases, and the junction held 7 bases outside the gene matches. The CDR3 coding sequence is TGTGCCAGCAGTTACACGGGAGGCCGGGGCAAAAACATTCAGTACTTC. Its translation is CASSYTGGRGKNIQYF.

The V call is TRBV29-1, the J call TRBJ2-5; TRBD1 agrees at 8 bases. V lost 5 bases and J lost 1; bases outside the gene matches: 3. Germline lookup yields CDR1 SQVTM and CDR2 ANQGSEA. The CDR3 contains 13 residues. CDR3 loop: CSVRQGAQETQYF. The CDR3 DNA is TGCAGCGTTCGCCAGGGGGCCCAAGAGACCCAGTACTTC.

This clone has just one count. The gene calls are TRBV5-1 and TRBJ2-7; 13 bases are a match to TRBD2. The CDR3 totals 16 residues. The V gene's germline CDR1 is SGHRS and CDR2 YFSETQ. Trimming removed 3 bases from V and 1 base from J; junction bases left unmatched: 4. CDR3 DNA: TGCGCCAGCAGCTACGGACTAGCGGGAGTTTCCTACGAGCAGTACTTC. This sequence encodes CASSYGLAGVSYEQYF.

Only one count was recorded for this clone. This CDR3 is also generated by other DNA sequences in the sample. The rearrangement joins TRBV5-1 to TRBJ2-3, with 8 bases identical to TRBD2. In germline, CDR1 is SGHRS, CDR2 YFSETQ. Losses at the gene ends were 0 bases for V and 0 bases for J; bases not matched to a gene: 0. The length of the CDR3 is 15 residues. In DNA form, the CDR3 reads TGCGCCAGCAGCTTGGAGCGGGGGAGCACAGATACGCAGTATTTT. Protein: CASSLERGSTDTQYF.

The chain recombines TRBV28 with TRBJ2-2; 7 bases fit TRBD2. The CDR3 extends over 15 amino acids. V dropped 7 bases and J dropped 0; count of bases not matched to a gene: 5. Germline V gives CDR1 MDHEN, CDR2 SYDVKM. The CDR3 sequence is CASTPGGSNTGELFF. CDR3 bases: TGTGCCAGCACCCCGGGGGGTTCGAACACCGGGGAGCTGTTTTTT.

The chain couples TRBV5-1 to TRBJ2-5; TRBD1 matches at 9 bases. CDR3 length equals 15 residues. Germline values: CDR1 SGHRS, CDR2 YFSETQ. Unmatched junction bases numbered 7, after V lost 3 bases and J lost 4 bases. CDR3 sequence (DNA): TGCGCCAGCAGCTCCCCAACAGGGGGCGGAGAGACCCAGTACTTC. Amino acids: CASSSPTGGGETQYF.

The DNA of the CDR3 is TGCGCCAGCAGCCAAGCCGACAGGGCGGGAAACATTCAGTACTTC. Its translation: CASSQADRAGNIQYF. V and J are TRBV4-1 and TRBJ2-4, with TRBD1 matching 7 bases. The trim removed 1 base at V and 6 bases at J, leaving 6 bases unmatched. From germline, CDR1 is MGHRA and CDR2 YSYEKL. There are 15 residues in the CDR3.

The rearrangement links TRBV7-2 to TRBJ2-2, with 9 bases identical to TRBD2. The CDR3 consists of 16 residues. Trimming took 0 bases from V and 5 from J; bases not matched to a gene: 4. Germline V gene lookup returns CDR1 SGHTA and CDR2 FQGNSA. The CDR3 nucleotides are TGTGCCAGCAGCTTAGCGAGTCTAGCGGGGACCGGGGAGCTGTTTTTT. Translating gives CASSLASLAGTGELFF.

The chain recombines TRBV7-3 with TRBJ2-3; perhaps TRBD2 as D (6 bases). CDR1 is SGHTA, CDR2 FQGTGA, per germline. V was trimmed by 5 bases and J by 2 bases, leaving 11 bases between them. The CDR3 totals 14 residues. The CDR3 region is CASSLGGATDTQYF. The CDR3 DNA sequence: TGTGCCAGCAGCCTAGGAGGGGCCACAGATACGCAGTATTTT.

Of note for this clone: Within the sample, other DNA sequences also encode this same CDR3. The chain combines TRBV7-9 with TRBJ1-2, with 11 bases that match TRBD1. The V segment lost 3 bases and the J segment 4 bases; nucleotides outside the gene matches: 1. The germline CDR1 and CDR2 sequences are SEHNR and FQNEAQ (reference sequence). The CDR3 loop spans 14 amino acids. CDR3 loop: CASSLGTGGYGYTF. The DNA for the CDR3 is TGTGCCAGCAGCTTGGGGACAGGGGGCTATGGCTACACCTTC.

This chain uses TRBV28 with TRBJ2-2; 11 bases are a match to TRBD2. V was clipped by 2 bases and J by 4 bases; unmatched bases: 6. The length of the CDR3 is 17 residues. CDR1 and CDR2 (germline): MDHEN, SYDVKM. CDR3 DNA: TGTGCCAGCAGTTTACTGACTAGCGGGGTTGGCACCGGGGAGCTGTTTTTT. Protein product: CASSLLTSGVGTGELFF.

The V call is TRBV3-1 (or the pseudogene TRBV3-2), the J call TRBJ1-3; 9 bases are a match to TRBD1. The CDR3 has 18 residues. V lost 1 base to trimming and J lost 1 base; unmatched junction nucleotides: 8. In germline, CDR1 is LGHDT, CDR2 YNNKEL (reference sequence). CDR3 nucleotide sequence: TGTGCCAGCAGCCAAGTGGGGACAGGGCGTTTTTCTGGAAACACCATATATTTT. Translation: CASSQVGTGRFSGNTIYF.

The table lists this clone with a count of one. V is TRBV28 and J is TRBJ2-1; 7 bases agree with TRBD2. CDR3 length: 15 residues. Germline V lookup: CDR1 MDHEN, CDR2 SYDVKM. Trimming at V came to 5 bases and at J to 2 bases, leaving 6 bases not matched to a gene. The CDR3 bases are TGTGCCAGCAGTCCCCTAGCGGAGACCTACAATGAGCAGTTCTTC. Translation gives CASSPLAETYNEQFF.

As DNA, the CDR3 is TGTGCCAGCACCGCAGGGGCCCTATCCTACAATGAGCAGTTCTTC. It is translated as CASTAGALSYNEQFF. V is TRBV27 and J is TRBJ2-1; a weak D match, TRBD1 (6 bases). Germline CDR1 and CDR2: MNHEY and SMNVEV (reference sequence). Deletions cut 7 bases from V and 1 base from J, with 14 bases between. The CDR3 extends over 15 amino acids.

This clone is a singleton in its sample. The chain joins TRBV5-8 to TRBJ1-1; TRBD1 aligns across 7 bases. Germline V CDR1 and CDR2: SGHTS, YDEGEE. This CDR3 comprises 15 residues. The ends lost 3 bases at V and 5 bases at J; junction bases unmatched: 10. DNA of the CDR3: TGTGCCAGCAGCTGGGGAGACAGGGAAGGGACTGAAGCTTTCTTT. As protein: CASSWGDREGTEAFF.

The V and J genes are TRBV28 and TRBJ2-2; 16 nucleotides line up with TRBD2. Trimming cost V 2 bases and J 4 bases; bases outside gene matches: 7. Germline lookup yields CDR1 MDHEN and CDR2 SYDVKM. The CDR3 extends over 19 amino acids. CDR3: CASSLTLGLAGGSTGELFF. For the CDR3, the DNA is TGTGCCAGCAGTTTAACGTTGGGACTAGCGGGAGGGTCCACCGGGGAGCTGTTTTTT.

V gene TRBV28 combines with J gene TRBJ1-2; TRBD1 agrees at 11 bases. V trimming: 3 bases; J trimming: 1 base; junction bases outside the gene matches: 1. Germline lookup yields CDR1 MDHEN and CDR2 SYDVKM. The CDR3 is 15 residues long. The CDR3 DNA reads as TGTGCCAGCAGTTTTGGGACAGGGGGTAACTATGGCTACACCTTC. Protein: CASSFGTGGNYGYTF.

The CDR3 nucleotides read TGCGCCAGCAGCTTGGAAGTAATCGCACTTTACAATGAGCAGTTCTTC. Its protein is CASSLEVIALYNEQFF. The J gene is TRBJ2-1, the V gene TRBV5-1; D remains unclear. The CDR3 extends over 16 amino acids. The germline gives CDR1 SGHRS, CDR2 YFSETQ. V was clipped by 0 bases and J by 4 bases, with 14 bases between them.

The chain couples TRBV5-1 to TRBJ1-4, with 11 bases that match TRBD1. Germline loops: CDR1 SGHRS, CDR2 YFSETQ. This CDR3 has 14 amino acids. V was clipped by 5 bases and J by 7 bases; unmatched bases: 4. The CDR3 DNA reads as TGCGCCAGCAGGGGACAGGGGGTAATTGAAAAACTGTTTTTT. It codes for CASRGQGVIEKLFF.

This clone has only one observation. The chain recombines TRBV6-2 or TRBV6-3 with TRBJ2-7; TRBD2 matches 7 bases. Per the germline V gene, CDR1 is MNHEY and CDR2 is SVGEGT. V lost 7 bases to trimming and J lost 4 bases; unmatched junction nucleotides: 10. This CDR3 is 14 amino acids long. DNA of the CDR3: TGTGCCAGCACCCCACTAGCGTCCTCATACGAGCAGTACTTC. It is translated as CASTPLASSYEQYF.

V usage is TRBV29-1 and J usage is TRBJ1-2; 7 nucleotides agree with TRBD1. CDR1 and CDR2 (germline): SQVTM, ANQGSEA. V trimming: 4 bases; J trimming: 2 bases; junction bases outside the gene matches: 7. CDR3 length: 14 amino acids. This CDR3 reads CSVAQGQFNYGYTF. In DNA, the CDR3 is TGCAGCGTTGCCCAGGGACAGTTCAACTATGGCTACACCTTC.

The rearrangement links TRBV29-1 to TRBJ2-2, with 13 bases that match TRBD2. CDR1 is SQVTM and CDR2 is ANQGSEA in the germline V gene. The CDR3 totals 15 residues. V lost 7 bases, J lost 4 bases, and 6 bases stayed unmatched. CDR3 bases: TGCAGCGGACGGACTAGCGGGAGCGTCACCGGGGAGCTGTTTTTT. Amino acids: CSGRTSGSVTGELFF.

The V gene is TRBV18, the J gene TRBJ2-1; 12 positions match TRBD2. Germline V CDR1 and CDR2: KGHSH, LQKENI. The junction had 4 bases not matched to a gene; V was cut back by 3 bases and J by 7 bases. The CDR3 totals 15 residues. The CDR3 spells CASSPRLAGANEQFF. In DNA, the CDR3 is TGTGCCAGCTCACCCCGACTAGCGGGAGCTAATGAGCAGTTCTTC.

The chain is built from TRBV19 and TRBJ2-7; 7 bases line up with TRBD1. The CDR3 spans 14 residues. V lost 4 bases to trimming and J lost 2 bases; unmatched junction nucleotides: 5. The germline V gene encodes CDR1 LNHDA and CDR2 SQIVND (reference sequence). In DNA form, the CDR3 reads TGTGCCAGTAGTAACCAGGGGGTTGCCTACGAGCAGTACTTC. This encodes CASSNQGVAYEQYF.

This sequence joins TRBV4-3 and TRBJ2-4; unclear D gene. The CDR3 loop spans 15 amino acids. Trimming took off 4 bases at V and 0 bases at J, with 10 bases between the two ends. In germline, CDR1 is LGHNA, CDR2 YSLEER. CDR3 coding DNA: TGCGCCAGCAGCCCCAGTACCTTAGCCAAAAACATTCAGTACTTC. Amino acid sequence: CASSPSTLAKNIQYF.

CDR3 region: CATSRDNRRGDTQYF. The DNA of the CDR3 is TGTGCCACCAGCAGAGATAACCGTCGCGGAGATACGCAGTATTTT. The chain joins TRBV15 to TRBJ2-3; D is unclear. The CDR3 extends over 15 amino acids. V was pared by 0 bases and J by 5 bases, with 12 bases between. CDR1 and CDR2 (germline): LNHNV, YYDKDF (reference sequence).

The CDR3 DNA sequence: TGTGCCAGCTTGCGGGGTACTGAAGCTTTCTTT. The encoded protein is CASLRGTEAFF. This chain joins TRBV6-6 and TRBJ1-1; D is unresolved. V lost 8 bases and J lost 5, with 9 bases in between. The CDR3 has 11 residues. Germline V gives CDR1 MNHNY, CDR2 SVGAGI (reference sequence).

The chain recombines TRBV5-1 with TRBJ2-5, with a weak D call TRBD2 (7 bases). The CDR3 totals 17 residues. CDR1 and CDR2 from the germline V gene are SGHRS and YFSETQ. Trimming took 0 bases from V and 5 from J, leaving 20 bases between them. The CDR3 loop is CASSLAGRGARSETQYF. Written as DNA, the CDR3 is TGCGCCAGCAGCTTGGCTGGACGGGGGGCGCGGAGCGAGACCCAGTACTTC.

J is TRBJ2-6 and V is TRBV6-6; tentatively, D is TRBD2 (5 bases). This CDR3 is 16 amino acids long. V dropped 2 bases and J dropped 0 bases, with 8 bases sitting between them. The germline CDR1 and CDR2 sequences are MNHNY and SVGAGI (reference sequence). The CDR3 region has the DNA TGTGCCAGCAGTTACCCGGCGGGCTCTGGGGCCAACGTCCTGACTTTC. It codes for CASSYPAGSGANVLTF.

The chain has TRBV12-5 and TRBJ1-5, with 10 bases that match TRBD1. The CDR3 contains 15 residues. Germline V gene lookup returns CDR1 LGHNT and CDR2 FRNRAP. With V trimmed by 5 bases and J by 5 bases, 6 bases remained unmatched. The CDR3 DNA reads TGTGCTAGTGGTAAGGGACAGGGGAGGGATCAGCCCCAGCATTTT. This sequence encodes CASGKGQGRDQPQHF.